Sequencing of this T cell receptor beta chain was carried out in a study of cytomegalovirus exposure and HLA in healthy donors. Across the study: Genetic ancestry analysis placed under 90% of the 300 to 500 donors that were genotyped in the Caucasian-associated cluster. Whole-study findings and limits: Reportedly, TCR beta sequences accurately predicted HLA-A and HLA-B alleles in most subjects. Reportedly, fewer N-insertions than the roughly 600-donor mean appeared in an Asian-associated ancestry cluster in a later analysis. Listed as cytomegalovirus-associated were more than 150 TCR beta chains.

CDR1 KGHSH and CDR2 LQKENI come from the germline V gene. The V and J ends lost 2 bases and 2 bases respectively, with 10 bases between them. The length of the CDR3 is 14 residues. PCR primers comprised 60 Vbeta and 13 Jbeta primers. Sequencing used immunoSEQ multiplex PCR; TCRdb keeps in-frame clones, though not all of them. This sample carries under 70,000 clones, with approximately 9% going to the ten biggest clones. On this clone: What it binds is not known.

This TCR derives from a man aged 45-65 years in good health and CMV-seropositive. Material for sequencing was PBMCs. The gene calls are TRBV18 and TRBJ2-7; D is perhaps TRBD1 (5 bases). CDR3 sequence reads: CASSPDQGTYEQYF. In DNA, the CDR3 is TGTGCCAGCTCACCAGATCAGGGAACCTACGAGCAGTACTTC.